Listed below are T cell receptor delta chains from one sample, sequenced in a study of gamma-delta chains in newborns, infants, children. TCRdb repeated clone calling on the reads with CATT. The sample includes 4,000 to 5,500 delta-chain clones, under 40% of them seen just once. The sequencing input was blood. Source of these receptors: a child who received the measles vaccine. Each CDR3 is given with its conserved first and last residue. The order of the fields is V gene, J gene, clone size, D gene, CDR3 protein, CDR3 DNA. A D gene is named only where the DNA matches it firmly. Clone size is not always given. Where it is, it says once, few, many or a class for expanded clones.

v_gene: TRDV3
j_gene: TRDJ1
abundance: few
d_gene: TRDD3
CDR3aa: CAFREGYWGTYTDKLIF
CDR3nt: TGTGCCTTTCGCGAGGGGTACTGGGGGACGTACACCGATAAACTCATCTTT

v_gene: TRDV1
j_gene: TRDJ1
abundance: -
d_gene: TRDD3
CDR3aa: CALGELSWDNWGIRGTDKLIF
CDR3nt: TGCGCTCTTGGGGAACTATCATGGGACAATTGGGGGATACGCGGGACCGATAAACTCATCTTT

v_gene: TRDV1
j_gene: TRDJ1
abundance: few
d_gene: TRDD3
CDR3aa: CALGDQFLHMDWGILENDKLIF
CDR3nt: TGTGCTCTTGGGGACCAATTCCTACATATGGACTGGGGGATACTAGAGAATGATAAACTCATCTTT

v_gene: TRDV1
j_gene: TRDJ1
abundance: -
d_gene: -
CDR3aa: CALGELGAYTDKLIF
CDR3nt: TGTGCTCTTGGGGAACTGGGGGCGTACACCGATAAACTCATCTTT

v_gene: TRDV1
j_gene: TRDJ1
abundance: -
d_gene: TRDD3
CDR3aa: CALGEGPSSVLGVWYTDKLIF
CDR3nt: TGTGCTCTTGGGGAAGGGCCCTCTTCCGTACTGGGGGTTTGGTACACCGATAAACTCATCTTT

v_gene: TRDV1
j_gene: TRDJ1
abundance: -
d_gene: TRDD3
CDR3aa: CALGEATGLRLYWGMHSDKLIF
CDR3nt: TGTGCTCTTGGGGAGGCTACCGGCCTACGTCTTTACTGGGGGATGCATTCGGATAAACTCATCTTT

v_gene: TRDV1
j_gene: TRDJ1
abundance: -
d_gene: -
CDR3aa: CALGEREWGPNTDKLIF
CDR3nt: TGTGCTCTTGGGGAAAGGGAATGGGGGCCAAACACCGATAAACTCATCTTT

v_gene: TRDV1
j_gene: TRDJ1
abundance: -
d_gene: TRDD3
CDR3aa: CALGDSAFPRNWGINTDKLIF
CDR3nt: TGTGCTCTTGGGGACTCGGCCTTCCCACGTAACTGGGGGATAAATACCGATAAACTCATCTTT

v_gene: TRDV2
j_gene: TRDJ3
abundance: few
d_gene: -
CDR3aa: CACDTAGADSWDTRQMFF
CDR3nt: TGTGCCTGTGACACCGCTGGGGCCGACTCCTGGGACACCCGACAGATGTTTTTC

v_gene: TRDV1
j_gene: TRDJ1
abundance: -
d_gene: -
CDR3aa: CALGEPVLPMVLGDPYTDKLIF
CDR3nt: TGTGCTCTTGGGGAACCGGTCCTTCCTATGGTACTGGGGGACCCATACACCGATAAACTCATCTTT

v_gene: TRDV2
j_gene: TRDJ2
abundance: medium-sized
d_gene: -
CDR3aa: CACDTVDTGLTAQLFF
CDR3nt: TGTGCCTGTGACACCGTAGATACTGGATTGACAGCACAACTCTTCTTT

v_gene: TRDV1
j_gene: TRDJ1
abundance: few
d_gene: TRDD2
CDR3aa: CALGVPFLRLGSSRYTDKLIF
CDR3nt: TGTGCTCTTGGTGTTCCCTTCCTACGTTTGGGATCCTCCAGGTACACCGATAAACTCATCTTT

v_gene: TRDV3
j_gene: TRDJ1
abundance: -
d_gene: TRDD3
CDR3aa: CAFRNAGGYPRKLIF
CDR3nt: TGTGCCTTTAGAAACGCTGGGGGATACCCGCGTAAACTCATCTTT

v_gene: TRDV1
j_gene: TRDJ1
abundance: few
d_gene: TRDD3
CDR3aa: CALGELGEFLTGGYRDDKLIF
CDR3nt: TGTGCTCTTGGGGAACTAGGGGAATTTCTTACTGGGGGATACAGAGACGATAAACTCATCTTT

v_gene: TRDV1
j_gene: TRDJ1
abundance: -
d_gene: -
CDR3aa: CALGELTLTGLVGGGDTDKLIF
CDR3nt: TGTGCTCTTGGGGAACTGACCCTTACCGGACTGGTCGGGGGCGGGGACACCGATAAACTCATCTTT

v_gene: TRDV2
j_gene: TRDJ1
abundance: -
d_gene: TRDD3
CDR3aa: CACDTMTGGYFVKLIF
CDR3nt: TGTGCCTGTGACACAATGACTGGGGGATACTTCGTTAAACTCATCTTT

v_gene: TRDV1
j_gene: TRDJ1
abundance: -
d_gene: TRDD3
CDR3aa: CALGERVLTPRTGGYLQAPDKLIF
CDR3nt: TGTGCTCTTGGGGAAAGGGTCCTAACTCCCCGTACTGGGGGATACCTTCAAGCTCCCGATAAACTCATCTTT

v_gene: TRDV3
j_gene: TRDJ1
abundance: medium-sized
d_gene: TRDD3
CDR3aa: CAFRGLRWGSSSYTDKLIF
CDR3nt: TGTGCCTTTAGGGGCCTCCGCTGGGGGTCCTCTTCGTACACCGATAAACTCATCTTT

v_gene: TRDV1
j_gene: TRDJ1
abundance: few
d_gene: -
CDR3aa: CALGERADDKLIF
CDR3nt: TGTGCTCTTGGGGAACGAGCGGACGATAAACTCATCTTT

v_gene: TRDV1
j_gene: TRDJ1
abundance: -
d_gene: TRDD3
CDR3aa: CALGELQREGTGGYALGTDKLIF
CDR3nt: TGTGCTCTTGGGGAACTCCAACGTGAAGGTACTGGGGGATACGCTTTGGGGACCGATAAACTCATCTTT

v_gene: TRDV1
j_gene: TRDJ3
abundance: -
d_gene: TRDD3
CDR3aa: CALGEQGSIGGYPRSKDTRQMFF
CDR3nt: TGTGCTCTTGGGGAACAGGGAAGCATTGGGGGATACCCACGGTCCAAGGACACCCGACAGATGTTTTTC

v_gene: TRDV1
j_gene: TRDJ1
abundance: few
d_gene: -
CDR3aa: CALGEERPNRHTEGGKLIF
CDR3nt: TGTGCTCTTGGGGAAGAGAGACCCAATCGTCATACTGAGGGCGGGAAACTCATCTTT

v_gene: TRDV1
j_gene: TRDJ1
abundance: -
d_gene: TRDD3
CDR3aa: CALHYPPYWGRMYTDKLIF
CDR3nt: TGTGCTCTTCATTACCCTCCATACTGGGGGAGAATGTACACCGATAAACTCATCTTT

v_gene: TRDV1
j_gene: TRDJ1
abundance: medium-sized
d_gene: -
CDR3aa: CALGELEVVTKYTDKLIF
CDR3nt: TGTGCTCTTGGGGAACTAGAAGTCGTAACAAAGTACACCGATAAACTCATCTTT

v_gene: TRDV1
j_gene: TRDJ1
abundance: few
d_gene: TRDD3
CDR3aa: CALGDTGGYKTDKLIF
CDR3nt: TGTGCTCTTGGGGACACTGGGGGATATAAGACCGATAAACTCATCTTT

v_gene: TRDV1
j_gene: TRDJ1
abundance: few
d_gene: -
CDR3aa: CALGEGRPPWATGSTDKLIF
CDR3nt: TGTGCTCTTGGGGAAGGACGCCCTCCCTGGGCCACTGGGAGCACCGATAAACTCATCTTT

v_gene: TRDV1
j_gene: TRDJ1
abundance: -
d_gene: -
CDR3aa: CALGELIGPFLRGDWGTGDKLIF
CDR3nt: TGTGCTCTTGGGGAACTTATAGGGCCCTTCCTACGAGGGGACTGGGGGACCGGCGACAAACTCATCTTT

v_gene: TRDV3
j_gene: TRDJ1
abundance: -
d_gene: TRDD3
CDR3aa: CAFTEDLGASTDKLIF
CDR3nt: TGTGCCTTTACCGAAGACCTGGGGGCCTCAACCGATAAACTCATCTTT

v_gene: TRDV2
j_gene: TRDJ1
abundance: few
d_gene: -
CDR3aa: CACDTVPSLLRLGIGPNGSNPPHTDKLIF
CDR3nt: TGTGCCTGTGACACCGTCCCCTCACTCCTACGACTGGGGATTGGCCCCAACGGGAGCAATCCACCACACACCGATAAACTCATCTTT

v_gene: TRDV1
j_gene: TRDJ1
abundance: -
d_gene: -
CDR3aa: CALGEPSHGDWLYTDKLIF
CDR3nt: TGTGCTCTTGGGGAACCAAGTCACGGAGACTGGCTGTACACCGATAAACTCATCTTT

v_gene: TRDV1
j_gene: TRDJ1
abundance: few
d_gene: TRDD3
CDR3aa: CALGESRFLYWGTFDKLIF
CDR3nt: TGTGCTCTTGGGGAATCCCGATTCCTATACTGGGGGACCTTCGATAAACTCATCTTT

v_gene: TRDV3
j_gene: TRDJ1
abundance: -
d_gene: TRDD3
CDR3aa: CAFASSPLEQYWGIPGDKLIF
CDR3nt: TGTGCCTTTGCCTCTTCCCCACTCGAACAGTACTGGGGGATACCTGGCGATAAACTCATCTTT

v_gene: TRDV1
j_gene: TRDJ1
abundance: -
d_gene: TRDD2
CDR3aa: CALGELPPFLRLKPDKLIF
CDR3nt: TGTGCTCTTGGGGAACTCCCACCCTTCCTAAGGCTAAAACCCGATAAACTCATCTTT

v_gene: TRDV2
j_gene: TRDJ3
abundance: large
d_gene: TRDD3
CDR3aa: CACAVRDWGIPPWDTRQMFF
CDR3nt: TGTGCCTGTGCCGTCCGGGACTGGGGGATACCTCCCTGGGACACCCGACAGATGTTTTTC

v_gene: TRDV1
j_gene: TRDJ1
abundance: few
d_gene: -
CDR3aa: CALGAPQVVLGLDKLIF
CDR3nt: TGTGCTCTTGGGGCGCCCCAAGTCGTACTGGGCCTCGATAAACTCATCTTT

v_gene: TRDV1
j_gene: TRDJ1
abundance: -
d_gene: TRDD3
CDR3aa: CALGPASPSSLAYWGITDKLIF
CDR3nt: TGTGCTCTTGGACCCGCCTCCCCCTCTTCCTTGGCTTACTGGGGGATCACCGATAAACTCATCTTT

v_gene: TRDV1
j_gene: TRDJ2
abundance: -
d_gene: TRDD3
CDR3aa: CALGELPSPIPYTGGFFVLMGQALTAQLFF
CDR3nt: TGTGCTCTTGGGGAACTACCCTCGCCAATCCCCTATACTGGGGGATTCTTTGTATTAATGGGACAAGCTTTGACAGCACAACTCTTCTTT

v_gene: TRDV3
j_gene: TRDJ1
abundance: few
d_gene: -
CDR3aa: CASFPTAGGADKLIF
CDR3nt: TGTGCCTCCTTTCCTACCGCTGGGGGAGCCGATAAACTCATCTTT

v_gene: TRDV1
j_gene: TRDJ1
abundance: -
d_gene: TRDD3
CDR3aa: CALGGSSLLYWGIPGKLIF
CDR3nt: TGTGCTCTTGGGGGGTCTTCCCTCCTTTACTGGGGGATACCGGGTAAACTCATCTTT

v_gene: TRDV1
j_gene: TRDJ1
abundance: medium-sized
d_gene: -
CDR3aa: CALGEGPGSSYWILGDTDKLIF
CDR3nt: TGTGCTCTTGGGGAAGGTCCGGGATCCTCGTACTGGATCCTTGGGGACACCGATAAACTCATCTTT

v_gene: TRDV1
j_gene: TRDJ1
abundance: -
d_gene: TRDD3
CDR3aa: CALGVPPYWGILSADKLIF
CDR3nt: TGTGCTCTTGGGGTACCTCCGTACTGGGGGATACTCTCCGCCGATAAACTCATCTTT

v_gene: TRDV3
j_gene: TRDJ1
abundance: -
d_gene: -
CDR3aa: CAFSYEGVYTDKLIF
CDR3nt: TGTGCCTTTTCCTACGAGGGGGTTTACACCGATAAACTCATCTTT

v_gene: TRAV29/DV5
j_gene: TRDJ1
abundance: -
d_gene: TRDD3
CDR3aa: CAASARTYVAGGLIDKLIF
CDR3nt: TGTGCAGCAAGCGCTCGGACCTACGTAGCTGGGGGATTAATTGATAAACTCATCTTT

v_gene: TRDV1
j_gene: TRDJ1
abundance: few
d_gene: TRDD3
CDR3aa: CALGEVSLLRHWGFTDKLIF
CDR3nt: TGTGCTCTTGGGGAAGTGAGTCTCCTACGCCACTGGGGGTTCACCGATAAACTCATCTTT

v_gene: TRAV29/DV5
j_gene: TRDJ1
abundance: -
d_gene: TRDD3
CDR3aa: CAAMPNWGTPTDKLIF
CDR3nt: TGTGCAGCAATGCCTAACTGGGGGACCCCCACCGATAAACTCATCTTT